These T cell receptor beta chains were read from a single sample in a study. From the RT-PCR reads, TCRdb called clonotypes with MiXCR, one entry per CDR3 protein. The data hold around 700,000 distinct CDR3 sequences, with 11% to 15% observed a single time. The sample consisted of memory CD4+ T cells from blood. The receptors come from a female donor in good health, serving as a healthy control. The CDR3 runs from the conserved cysteine through the conserved F or W. A D gene is named only where the DNA matches it firmly. Clone sizes are given selectively: once, few, many, or a class where the clone is expanded.

cdr3_aa cdr3_nt v_call d_call clone_size j_call
CSARRPGINTDTQYF TGCAGTGCTAGAAGGCCAGGCATAAATACAGATACGCAGTATTTT TRBV20-1 . few TRBJ2-3
CASSRGSYLSGYTF TGTGCCAGCAGCCGGGGCAGTTACCTTTCGGGCTACACCTTC TRBV5-6 . few TRBJ1-2
CAIDRDPGNEQFF TGTGCCATCGACCGGGACCCCGGCAATGAGCAGTTCTTC TRBV7-9 . . TRBJ2-1
CSAIVGRGYSPLHF TGCAGTGCTATAGTGGGCCGGGGATATTCACCCCTCCACTTT TRBV20-1 . many TRBJ1-6
CASSEALGGQETQYF TGTGCCAGCAGCGAGGCCCTCGGGGGACAAGAGACCCAGTACTTC TRBV9 . few TRBJ2-5
CASGTGTASYNEQFF TGTGCCAGCGGAACAGGGACAGCCAGTTACAATGAGCAGTTCTTC TRBV28 TRBD1 . TRBJ2-1
CASSSTGHFYEQYF TGTGCCAGCAGCTCAACGGGCCATTTCTACGAGCAGTACTTC TRBV7-9 . . TRBJ2-7
CASSLEGWASTDTQYF TGTGCCAGCAGCCTGGAAGGGTGGGCTAGCACAGATACGCAGTATTTT TRBV5-6 . few TRBJ2-3
CAWSRGQNEQFF TGTGCCTGGAGCAGGGGGCAGAATGAGCAGTTCTTC TRBV30 TRBD1 many TRBJ2-1
CSAALRVYNEQFF TGCAGTGCCGCCCTGAGGGTCTACAATGAGCAGTTCTTC TRBV20-1 . many TRBJ2-1
CASRPGDRNTEAFF TGTGCCAGCAGGCCGGGGGACAGGAACACTGAAGCTTTCTTT TRBV14 TRBD1 few TRBJ1-1
CASSPVPGMHTEAFF TGTGCCAGCTCACCGGTTCCAGGGATGCACACTGAAGCTTTCTTT TRBV18 . few TRBJ1-1
CASTGTGNEKLFF TGTGCCAGCACAGGGACAGGGAATGAAAAACTGTTTTTT TRBV6-1 TRBD1 . TRBJ1-4
CASSSSADYGYTF TGCGCCAGCAGCTCCAGCGCTGACTATGGCTACACCTTC TRBV5-1 . . TRBJ1-2
CASSLDLGSNYGYTF TGTGCCAGCAGCTTAGATCTGGGGTCCAACTATGGCTACACCTTC TRBV11-2 . many TRBJ1-2
CASRRLGLAETYEQYF TGTGCCAGCAGACGACTGGGACTAGCGGAAACCTACGAGCAGTACTTC TRBV6-2/TRBV6-3 TRBD2 few TRBJ2-7
CASSYRKDEQYF TGTGCCAGCAGTTACAGAAAGGACGAGCAGTACTTC TRBV6-2/TRBV6-3 . few TRBJ2-7
CASSLVSELYEQYF TGTGCCAGCAGCTTGGTTTCGGAGCTCTACGAGCAGTACTTC TRBV7-2 . many TRBJ2-7
CSALLAGANTQYF TGCAGTGCCCTTCTAGCGGGAGCTAATACGCAGTATTTT TRBV20-1 TRBD2 few TRBJ2-3
CASSYRGLAGAGDTQYF TGTGCCAGCAGTTACCGTGGACTAGCGGGGGCGGGTGATACGCAGTATTTT TRBV6-5 TRBD2 few TRBJ2-3
CASSNTGDGYTF TGTGCCAGCAGCAACACAGGGGATGGCTACACCTTC TRBV7-6 TRBD1 . TRBJ1-2
CASSLSSKATGAQYF TGTGCCAGCAGTTTATCGTCGAAAGCTACCGGGGCTCAATATTTT TRBV27 . . TRBJ2-3
CASSSFGTGQETQYF TGTGCCAGCAGTTCCTTCGGGACAGGACAAGAGACCCAGTACTTC TRBV27 TRBD1 many TRBJ2-5
CASSLAGNGQGGDGYTF TGTGCCAGCAGCTTAGCGGGGAATGGACAGGGGGGGGATGGCTACACCTTC TRBV7-2 TRBD1 many TRBJ1-2
CASSLAHVTGELFF TGTGCCAGCAGCTTAGCGCATGTCACCGGGGAGCTGTTTTTT TRBV7-8 . . TRBJ2-2
CSVSGHPGGTEAFF TGCAGCGTGAGCGGGCACCCTGGGGGCACTGAAGCTTTCTTT TRBV29-1 . few TRBJ1-1
CASSDLVGGGYNEQFF TGCGCCAGCAGTGACCTCGTGGGGGGGGGGTACAATGAGCAGTTCTTC TRBV10-2 TRBD2 few TRBJ2-1
CAWSLRNQPQHF TGTGCCTGGAGTTTGCGCAATCAGCCCCAGCATTTT TRBV30 . few TRBJ1-5
CASSAYGADYGYTF TGTGCCAGCAGCGCATACGGGGCTGACTATGGCTACACCTTC TRBV7-2 . few TRBJ1-2
CASSLAWQAEQFF TGTGCCAGCAGCTTAGCGTGGCAGGCTGAGCAGTTCTTC TRBV7-2 . few TRBJ2-1
CASSSGTSGRNTQYF TGTGCCAGCAGCTCCGGGACTAGCGGGAGGAATACGCAGTATTTT TRBV9 TRBD2 . TRBJ2-3
CASSLVGPDTGELFF TGCGCCAGCAGCTTGGTGGGGCCCGACACCGGGGAGCTGTTTTTT TRBV5-1 . . TRBJ2-2
CAIEAGATTYNEQFF TGTGCCATCGAGGCGGGAGCGACTACTTACAATGAGCAGTTCTTC TRBV10-3 TRBD2 many TRBJ2-1
CASSQDGAYSGNTIYF TGCGCCAGCAGCCAAGATGGCGCGTACTCTGGAAACACCATATATTTT TRBV4-3 . many TRBJ1-3
CASSWNSGNTEAFF TGCGCCAGCAGCTGGAACTCGGGGAACACTGAAGCTTTCTTT TRBV5-1 . . TRBJ1-1
CASSLETSGVGEQFF TGCGCCAGCAGCTTGGAGACTAGCGGTGTTGGTGAGCAGTTCTTC TRBV5-1 TRBD2 . TRBJ2-1
CASSFGGAYEQYF TGTGCCAGCAGTTTCGGCGGAGCCTACGAGCAGTACTTC TRBV12-3/TRBV12-4 . many TRBJ2-7
CASSLQGLENTEAFF TGCGCCAGCAGCCTACAGGGGTTGGAGAACACTGAAGCTTTCTTT TRBV5-1 TRBD1 many TRBJ1-1
CASSLRELGGELFF TGCGCCAGCAGCTTGCGGGAGTTAGGCGGGGAGCTGTTTTTT TRBV5-1 . few TRBJ2-2
CASSPIGRGSSNEQYF TGCGCCAGCAGTCCCATTGGTAGGGGGAGCTCGAACGAGCAGTACTTC TRBV4-1 . many TRBJ2-7